The entry below gives a single T cell receptor (beta chain) sequence along with its context. What it binds is not known. The data belong to a study of PD-1 blockade in classical Hodgkin lymphoma. Every patient had relapsed following autologous stem cell transplantation, and cohorts differed in brentuximab vedotin exposure. Complete response, partial response or progressive disease was recorded as best response. The protocol was immunoSEQ multiplex PCR, while the TCRdb copy is restricted to in-frame clones and leaves out a portion. The sample has roughly 62,000 clones, approximately 88% seen once. General study points: Diversity similar to that of newly diagnosed patients was seen at baseline in complete responders.

The specimen was peripheral blood mononuclear cells (PBMCs), collected at baseline. The clonotype originates from a human donor with classical Hodgkin lymphoma.

The DNA of the CDR3 is TGTGCCAGCAGCTTATATGGCGGGGACACCGGGGAGCTGTTTTTT. This sequence encodes CASSLYGGDTGELFF. The chain combines TRBV7-3 with TRBJ2-2; tentative D call: TRBD2 (6 bases). V dropped 2 bases and J dropped 3 bases, with 10 bases sitting between them. Germline values: CDR1 SGHTA, CDR2 FQGTGA. The CDR3 totals 15 residues. The variable domain in full, with the rest retrieved from reference TRBV7-3 and TRBJ2-2, is GAGVSQTPSNKVTEKGKYVELRCDPISGHTALYWYRQSLGQGPEFLIYFQGTGAADDSGLPNDRFFAVRPEGSVSTLKIQRTERGDSAVYLCASSLYGGDTGELFFGEGSRLTVL.